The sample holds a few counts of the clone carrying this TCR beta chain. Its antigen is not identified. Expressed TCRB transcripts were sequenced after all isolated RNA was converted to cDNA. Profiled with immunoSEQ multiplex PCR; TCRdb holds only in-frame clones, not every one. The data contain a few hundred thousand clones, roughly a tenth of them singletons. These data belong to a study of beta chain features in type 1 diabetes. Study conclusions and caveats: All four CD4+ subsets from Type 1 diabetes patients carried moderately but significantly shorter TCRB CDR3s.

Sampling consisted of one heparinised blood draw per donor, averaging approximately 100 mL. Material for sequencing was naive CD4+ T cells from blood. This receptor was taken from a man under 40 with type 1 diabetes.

The CDR3 DNA follows: TGTGCCTGGAATCGTCGCAGGGTGCGAGGCTACACCTTC. It encodes CAWNRRRVRGYTF. V is TRBV30 and J is TRBJ1-2, with TRBD1 as a possible D gene (5 bases). The V gene's germline CDR1 is GTSNPN and CDR2 SVGIG (reference sequence). V dropped 4 bases and J dropped 8 bases, with 17 bases sitting between them. The CDR3 consists of 13 residues.